In this sample, the clone carrying this TCR beta chain turned up many times. The target antigen is unknown. Germline CDR1 reads SGDLS; CDR2 reads YYNGEE. The CDR3 contains 16 residues. Trimming removed 0 bases from V and 5 bases from J, with 17 bases in between. The entry originates in a study of spatial heterogeneity in lung cancer. At the level of the study: Alpha-chain sequences were consistently detected in smaller numbers than beta-chain sequences. The average count in raw reads for each unique TCR and UMI combination exceeded nine appearances.

TCRdb ran MiXCR on the 5' RACE reads and lists one entry per CDR3 protein. This table holds approximately 20,000 distinct CDR3 sequences, roughly 3% found once. Notes on the study in general: How many expanded intratumoral alpha and beta TCRs were present tracked the tumor mutation count, which was a count of nonsynonymous mutations.

This sample's time point: sample taken at primary tumor resection. Donors were roughly 70 untreated early-stage non-small cell lung cancer patients. The origin of this receptor is a male donor with early-stage non-small cell lung cancer. The rearrangement links TRBV9 to TRBJ2-5, with TRBD1 as a possible D gene (5 bases). The sample here was lung tumor tissue, taken at surgery. CDR3 nucleotides: TGTGCCAGCAGCGTAGCTCCAGCATCCTCAGGGGAGACCCAGTACTTC. As protein: CASSVAPASSGETQYF.